Presented here are 19 T cell receptor beta chains from one specimen sequenced in a study of blood T cell repertoires in COVID-19. Profiled with immunoSEQ multiplex PCR; TCRdb holds only in-frame clones, not every one. The sample lists approximately 220,000 clones; 83% were seen once. The sample consisted of peripheral blood. Receptor source: a woman aged 40 to 50 with active or convalescent COVID-19.

This clone was found a few times. The rearrangement links TRBV19 to TRBJ2-2; possibly TRBD2 for D (6 bases). Trimming took 6 bases from V and 2 from J, leaving 13 bases between them. The CDR3 has 15 amino acids. Looked up from germline, CDR1 is LNHDA and CDR2 is SQIVND (reference sequence). The CDR3 coding sequence is TGTGCCAGTAGCCCCCCCGGGACTAACACCGGGGAGCTGTTTTTT. Amino acid sequence: CASSPPGTNTGELFF.

Only a few counts were recorded for this clone. This sequence joins TRBV19 and TRBJ1-5, with D perhaps matching TRBD1 (6 bases). The germline V gene has CDR1 LNHDA and CDR2 SQIVND (reference sequence). V lost 4 bases and J 3 bases, leaving 13 bases between the germline ends. CDR3 length: 15 residues. The CDR3 coding sequence is TGTGCCAGTAGTAGGCCGGGACACCCCAATCAGCCCCAGCATTTT. Protein product: CASSRPGHPNQPQHF. The variable domain in full, completed from reference TRBV19 and TRBJ1-5, reads DGGITQSPKYLFRKEGQNVTLSCEQNLNHDAMYWYRQDPGQGLRLIYYSQIVNDFQKGDIAEGYSVSREKKESFPLTVTSAQKNPTAFYLCASSRPGHPNQPQHFGDGTRLSIL.

The gene calls are TRBV19 and TRBJ2-7, with TRBD1 identical over 9 bases. V trimming: 2 bases; J trimming: 2 bases; junction bases outside the gene matches: 7. This CDR3 is 16 amino acids long. The germline gives CDR1 LNHDA, CDR2 SQIVND (reference sequence). The chain's CDR3 is CASSISPGQGTYEQYF. In nucleotides, the CDR3 is TGTGCCAGTAGTATATCCCCGGGACAGGGTACCTACGAGCAGTACTTC.

The V and J genes are TRBV24-1 and TRBJ1-1; D perhaps matches TRBD1 (6 bases). Germline values: CDR1 KGHDR, CDR2 SFDVKD. This CDR3 has 16 amino acids. V was cut by 4 bases and J by 1 base, with 15 bases left in between. This CDR3 reads CATSDSTGLGNTEAFF. Here the CDR3 DNA reads TGTGCCACCAGTGACTCTACAGGGTTGGGGAACACTGAAGCTTTCTTT.

The chain has TRBV5-1 and TRBJ2-2; D possibly corresponds to TRBD2 (5 bases). The CDR3 totals 13 residues. V was shortened by 4 bases and J by 4 bases, with 8 bases between the two germline ends. Germline V lookup: CDR1 SGHRS, CDR2 YFSETQ. Here the CDR3 DNA reads TGCGCCAGCAGCCTAGGAGGCACCGGGGAGCTGTTTTTT. It encodes CASSLGGTGELFF.

The chain is built from TRBV4-3 and TRBJ2-1; weak D call: TRBD1 (6 bases). The germline CDR1 and CDR2 sequences are LGHNA and YSLEER. V lost 0 bases and J lost 13, with 16 bases in between. The CDR3 has 14 amino acids. CDR3 sequence: CASSQDNGQPTQFF. The CDR3 bases are TGCGCCAGCAGCCAAGACAACGGACAGCCCACACAGTTCTTC.

The V and J genes are TRBV7-3 and TRBJ2-3, with 7 nucleotides matching TRBD1. Germline-derived CDR1 and CDR2 are SGHTA and FQGTGA. The CDR3 is 16 amino acids. Trimming cost V 5 bases and J 1 base; bases outside gene matches: 9. The CDR3 region is CASSRRRGQGTDTQYF. In DNA form, the CDR3 reads TGTGCCAGCAGCAGACGAAGGGGGCAGGGCACAGATACGCAGTATTTT.

This clone was seen only once. The chain uses TRBV7-3 and TRBJ2-3, with 7 bases aligning to TRBD2. This CDR3 has 15 residues. The V and J ends lost 2 bases and 4 bases, in that order; junction bases with no gene match: 6. From germline, CDR1 is SGHTA and CDR2 FQGTGA. CDR3 sequence: CASSLQGLVADTQYF. The CDR3 DNA reads TGTGCCAGCAGCTTACAAGGACTAGTTGCAGATACGCAGTATTTT. The full variable domain, in which reference TRBV7-3 and TRBJ2-3 provide the parts outside the CDR3, is GAGVSQTPSNKVTEKGKYVELRCDPISGHTALYWYRQSLGQGPEFLIYFQGTGAADDSGLPNDRFFAVRPEGSVSTLKIQRTERGDSAVYLCASSLQGLVADTQYFGPGTRLTVL.

The chain recombines TRBV6-5 with TRBJ2-1; D is ambiguous. The V gene's germline CDR1 is MNHEY and CDR2 SVGAGI. The CDR3 covers 14 residues. Trimming cost V 0 bases and J 4 bases, with 7 bases left between them. The chain's CDR3 is CASSYSGTYNEQFF. In nucleotides, the CDR3 is TGTGCCAGCAGTTACTCGGGCACTTACAATGAGCAGTTCTTC.

The chain combines TRBV6-5 with TRBJ1-2; 7 bases line up with TRBD1. CDR3 length: 15 residues. Germline V CDR1 and CDR2: MNHEY, SVGAGI. In DNA form, the CDR3 reads TGTGGGTCCTCGAACCCCGACAGGGCCCCTCCTGGCTACACCTTC. Protein product: CGSSNPDRAPPGYTF.

V gene TRBV20-1 combines with J gene TRBJ2-1, with D possibly being TRBD2 (5 bases). Germline V gives CDR1 DFQATT, CDR2 SNEGSKA (reference sequence). The CDR3 has 18 amino acids. V was clipped by 3 bases and J by 0 bases, with 21 bases between them. The CDR3 DNA sequence: TGCAGTGCTAGTCCGTTTGTAGGGCGAGGGAGCTCCTACAATGAGCAGTTCTTC. Its translation is CSASPFVGRGSSYNEQFF.

The rearrangement uses TRBV30 and TRBJ1-3, with 7 positions matching TRBD1. The germline V gene has CDR1 GTSNPN and CDR2 SVGIG (reference sequence). The CDR3 loop spans 13 amino acids. V lost 7 bases, J lost 2 bases, and 5 bases stayed unmatched. CDR3: CAFTQGAGNTIYF. In DNA form, the CDR3 reads TGTGCCTTTACGCAGGGGGCTGGAAACACCATATATTTT.

This clone has only one observation. The chain is built from TRBV27 and TRBJ1-2, with a possible D match to TRBD1 (5 bases). V lost 2 bases and J lost 3, with 13 bases in between. Germline-derived CDR1 and CDR2 are MNHEY and SMNVEV (reference sequence). CDR3 length: 15 residues. This CDR3 reads CASSLNRGDDYGYTF. The CDR3 DNA reads TGTGCCAGCAGTTTAAACCGCGGGGACGACTATGGCTACACCTTC.

This clone was picked up a small number of times. The V call is TRBV2, the J call TRBJ1-3; D gene unclear. CDR1 is SNHLY and CDR2 is FYNNEI in the germline V gene. V shed 6 bases and J shed 7 bases, with 16 bases lying between them. The CDR3 length is 14 residues. In DNA, the CDR3 is TGTGCCAGCAGCTACGACTTATTGAGGAACACCATATATTTT. This codes for CASSYDLLRNTIYF. Complete variable domain (other parts from reference TRBV2 and TRBJ1-3): EPEVTQTPSHQVTQMGQEVILRCVPISNHLYFYWYRQILGQKVEFLVSFYNNEISEKSEIFDDQFSVERPDGSNFTLKIRSTKLEDSAMYFCASSYDLLRNTIYFGEGSWLTVV.

This sequence joins TRBV3-1 (or the pseudogene TRBV3-2) and TRBJ2-1; D perhaps matches TRBD2 (5 bases). Germline V CDR1 and CDR2: LGHDT, YNNKEL (reference sequence). V lost 0 bases to trimming and J lost 3 bases, with 12 bases between them. This CDR3 contains 16 residues. The CDR3 here is CASSQELSGYYNEQFF. The CDR3 nucleotides read TGTGCCAGCAGCCAAGAACTAAGCGGTTACTACAATGAGCAGTTCTTC.

This chain connects TRBV30 to TRBJ1-6, with 8 bases identical to TRBD1. The ends lost 4 bases at V and 9 bases at J; junction bases unmatched: 8. Germline V lookup: CDR1 GTSNPN, CDR2 SVGIG (reference sequence). This CDR3 comprises 14 residues. In DNA form, the CDR3 reads TGTGCCTGGAACCCAGGGGGCGGTGGTTCACCCCTCCACTTT. It specifies CAWNPGGGGSPLHF.

This chain connects TRBV25-1 to TRBJ1-1; D is unclear. This CDR3 is built from 17 residues. The V gene lost 5 bases and the J gene lost 0 bases, with 19 bases spanning the gap. Germline CDR1 MGHDK, CDR2 SYGVNS. Here the CDR3 DNA reads TGTGCCAGCAGTCGGGAAGCCGGCCCGATTATGAACACTGAAGCTTTCTTT. Its translation is CASSREAGPIMNTEAFF.

V usage is TRBV24-1 and J usage is TRBJ1-1; 8 bases are a match to TRBD1. The trim removed 3 bases at V and 1 base at J, leaving 3 bases unmatched. There are 15 residues in the CDR3. Germline V gene data show CDR1 as KGHDR and CDR2 as SFDVKD. The CDR3 loop reads CATSDPTGENTEAFF. In DNA, the CDR3 is TGTGCCACCAGTGATCCGACAGGGGAGAACACTGAAGCTTTCTTT.

The V and J genes are TRBV20-1 and TRBJ1-5; D is perhaps TRBD1 (5 bases). The germline V and J ends were trimmed by 3 bases and 3 bases, with 12 bases remaining between them. Per the germline V gene, CDR1 is DFQATT and CDR2 is SNEGSKA (reference sequence). There are 14 residues in the CDR3. In DNA, the CDR3 is TGCAGTGCTAGTACAGGCGTCCACAATCAGCCCCAGCATTTT. This gives the protein CSASTGVHNQPQHF.